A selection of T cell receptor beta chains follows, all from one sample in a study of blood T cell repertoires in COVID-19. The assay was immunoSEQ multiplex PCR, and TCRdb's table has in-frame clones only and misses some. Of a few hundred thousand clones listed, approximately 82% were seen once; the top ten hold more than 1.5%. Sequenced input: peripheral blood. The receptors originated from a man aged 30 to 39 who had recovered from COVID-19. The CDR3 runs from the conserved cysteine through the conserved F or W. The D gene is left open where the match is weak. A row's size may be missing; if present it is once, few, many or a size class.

CDR3nt: TGTGCCAGCACGGAAACAGGGGGTCGCAATCAGCCCCAGCATTTT
CDR3aa: CASTETGGRNQPQHF
j_gene: TRBJ1-5
abundance: -
v_gene: TRBV6-5
d_gene: TRBD1

CDR3nt: TGTGCCACGGAGTCGGGACTGTTAAACATTCAGTACTTC
CDR3aa: CATESGLLNIQYF
j_gene: TRBJ2-4
abundance: -
v_gene: TRBV6-5
d_gene: -

CDR3nt: TGTGCCAGCAGCCCTAGACAGGGGCAGAATATGAACACTGAAGCTTTCTTT
CDR3aa: CASSPRQGQNMNTEAFF
j_gene: TRBJ1-1
abundance: -
v_gene: TRBV7-6
d_gene: TRBD1

CDR3nt: TGCGCCAGCAGCTTAAAGACAGGGGCTGCTGGGGACAATGAGCAGTTCTTC
CDR3aa: CASSLKTGAAGDNEQFF
j_gene: TRBJ2-1
abundance: -
v_gene: TRBV5-1
d_gene: TRBD1

CDR3nt: TGTGCCAGTAGTGACAGGGGATCACTGAACACCGGGGAGCTGTTTTTT
CDR3aa: CASSDRGSLNTGELFF
j_gene: TRBJ2-2
abundance: -
v_gene: TRBV19
d_gene: TRBD1

CDR3nt: TGTGCCAGCAGGGGGACTAGCGCCCAAGAGACCCAGTACTTC
CDR3aa: CASRGTSAQETQYF
j_gene: TRBJ2-5
abundance: -
v_gene: TRBV2
d_gene: TRBD2

CDR3nt: TGTGCCAGCAGCCCCTCAACCGGGGGGTGGGATGAGCAGTTCTTC
CDR3aa: CASSPSTGGWDEQFF
j_gene: TRBJ2-1
abundance: -
v_gene: TRBV11-2
d_gene: TRBD2

CDR3nt: TGTGCCAGCAGCTACTCAGAGACCCAGTACTTC
CDR3aa: CASSYSETQYF
j_gene: TRBJ2-5
abundance: -
v_gene: TRBV7-2
d_gene: -

CDR3nt: TGTGCCAGCTCACCATCAGGGAATGGCAATCAGCCCCAGCATTTT
CDR3aa: CASSPSGNGNQPQHF
j_gene: TRBJ1-5
abundance: many
v_gene: TRBV18
d_gene: -

CDR3nt: TGCGCCAGCAGTGACCGGGGGACAGGGCGGACTTACGAGCAGTTCTTC
CDR3aa: CASSDRGTGRTYEQFF
j_gene: TRBJ2-1
abundance: many
v_gene: TRBV10-1
d_gene: TRBD1

CDR3nt: TGTGCCATCAGATCCGGGAACACGCGAACCTCCCCCTATGGCTACACCTTC
CDR3aa: CAIRSGNTRTSPYGYTF
j_gene: TRBJ1-2
abundance: few
v_gene: TRBV10-3
d_gene: -

CDR3nt: TGCGCCAGCAGTCAATCGAGTAGAGTTCCAGAGACCCAGTACTTC
CDR3aa: CASSQSSRVPETQYF
j_gene: TRBJ2-5
abundance: -
v_gene: TRBV23-1
d_gene: -

CDR3nt: TGTGCCAGCAGCCAAGTGGACAGCTATTCACCCCTCCACTTT
CDR3aa: CASSQVDSYSPLHF
j_gene: TRBJ1-6
abundance: many
v_gene: TRBV3-1/TRBV3-2
d_gene: -

CDR3nt: TGTGCCAGCAGTTTTTCGCAGGGTAGGATAGGGTTCAATCAGCCCCAGCATTTT
CDR3aa: CASSFSQGRIGFNQPQHF
j_gene: TRBJ1-5
abundance: -
v_gene: TRBV28
d_gene: -

CDR3nt: TGTGCCAGCAGCGCGGCGACTAGCGGGGCCGATATCACCGGGGAGCTGTTTTTT
CDR3aa: CASSAATSGADITGELFF
j_gene: TRBJ2-2
abundance: -
v_gene: TRBV9
d_gene: TRBD2

CDR3nt: TGCGCCAGCAGCGTGAAGGGGGTCACCAACTATGGCTACACCTTC
CDR3aa: CASSVKGVTNYGYTF
j_gene: TRBJ1-2
abundance: -
v_gene: TRBV4-1
d_gene: -

CDR3nt: TGCGCCAGCAGCTCGAACAGATGGACAGGGTCGGGGCTAGATAACTATGGCTACACCTTC
CDR3aa: CASSSNRWTGSGLDNYGYTF
j_gene: TRBJ1-2
abundance: -
v_gene: TRBV5-1
d_gene: TRBD1

CDR3nt: TGTGCCAGCTCACCACTGGGGGGTGTGAACTATGGCTACACCTTC
CDR3aa: CASSPLGGVNYGYTF
j_gene: TRBJ1-2
abundance: few
v_gene: TRBV18
d_gene: -

CDR3nt: TGTGCCAGTAGTATAAGTGGACTGCAGTTCTTC
CDR3aa: CASSISGLQFF
j_gene: TRBJ2-1
abundance: -
v_gene: TRBV19
d_gene: -

CDR3nt: TGTGCCACCTCCCCAGCGGGGGGAAAAGAGACCCAGTACTTC
CDR3aa: CATSPAGGKETQYF
j_gene: TRBJ2-5
abundance: -
v_gene: TRBV27
d_gene: TRBD2

CDR3nt: TGTGCCAGCAAGCAGCAGGGGTGGAGAGAGACCCAGTACTTC
CDR3aa: CASKQQGWRETQYF
j_gene: TRBJ2-5
abundance: -
v_gene: TRBV28
d_gene: -

CDR3nt: TGTGCCAGCAGCTTATCTCGAGATACGCAGTATTTT
CDR3aa: CASSLSRDTQYF
j_gene: TRBJ2-3
abundance: once
v_gene: TRBV7-9
d_gene: -

CDR3nt: TGCGCCAGCAGCCAAGCTCCGACAGGGGGGTCAGAGTATTTT
CDR3aa: CASSQAPTGGSEYF
j_gene: TRBJ2-3
abundance: -
v_gene: TRBV4-1
d_gene: TRBD1